This TCR beta chain was captured in a study of human T cells and chemical hapten exposure. Overall study: Upper inner arm skin measuring about 2 cm by about 2 cm received 2% DPC for sensitization.

Time point: patch test 3, about 24 weeks after DPC sensitization. Treatment here: therapeutic diphenylcyclopropenone sensitization with weekly scalp DPC. This clonotype occurred a few times. Original processing notes: Between about 23,224 and 700,000 TCRs appeared in each sample, and the median stood at 95,638. A single record per CDR3 protein comes from TCRdb applying MiXCR to the RACE reads. TCRdb, not the authors, supplied the V and J calls. Of approximately 97,000 distinct CDR3 sequences detected, around a quarter appear once; the ten largest clones hold under 13%. The sample was whole blood, taken in connection with sensitization to the hapten diphenylcyclopropenone (DPC). The receptor's source is a middle-aged man with alopecia areata. Some clones in this sample may be carry-over from other donors' samples.

The CDR3: CASSERSYNEQFF. DNA of the CDR3: TGTGCCAGCAGTGAACGGAGCTACAATGAGCAGTTCTTC. V is TRBV2 and J is TRBJ2-1; D uncertain. This CDR3 region has 13 residues. Trimming took 2 bases from V and 3 from J, leaving 5 bases between them. Germline CDR1 SNHLY, CDR2 FYNNEI.